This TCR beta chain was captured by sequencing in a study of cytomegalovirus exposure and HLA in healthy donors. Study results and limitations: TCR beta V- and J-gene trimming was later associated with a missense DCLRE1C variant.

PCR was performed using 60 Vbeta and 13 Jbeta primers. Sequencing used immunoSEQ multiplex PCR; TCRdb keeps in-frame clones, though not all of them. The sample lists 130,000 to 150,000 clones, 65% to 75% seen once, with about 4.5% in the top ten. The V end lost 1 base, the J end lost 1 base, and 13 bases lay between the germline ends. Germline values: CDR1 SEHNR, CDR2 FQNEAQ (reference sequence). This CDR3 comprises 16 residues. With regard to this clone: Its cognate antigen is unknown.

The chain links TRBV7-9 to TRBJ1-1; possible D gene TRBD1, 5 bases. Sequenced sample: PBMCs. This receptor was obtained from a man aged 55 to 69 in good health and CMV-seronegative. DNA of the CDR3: TGTGCCAGCAGCTTAGACGGTCAGGGCCGGAACACTGAAGCTTTCTTT. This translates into CASSLDGQGRNTEAFF.